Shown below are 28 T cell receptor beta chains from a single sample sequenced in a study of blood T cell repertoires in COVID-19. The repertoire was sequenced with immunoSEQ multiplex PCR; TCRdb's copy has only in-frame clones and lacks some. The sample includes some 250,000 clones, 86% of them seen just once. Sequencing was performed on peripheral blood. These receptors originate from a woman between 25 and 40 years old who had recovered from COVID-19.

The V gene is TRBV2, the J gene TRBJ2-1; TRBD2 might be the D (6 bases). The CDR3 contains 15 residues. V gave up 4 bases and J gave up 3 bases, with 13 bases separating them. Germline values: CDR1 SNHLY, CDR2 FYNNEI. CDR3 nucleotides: TGTGCCAGCAGTGGCGGCGGGACTGGCTACAATGAGCAGTTCTTC. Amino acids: CASSGGGTGYNEQFF.

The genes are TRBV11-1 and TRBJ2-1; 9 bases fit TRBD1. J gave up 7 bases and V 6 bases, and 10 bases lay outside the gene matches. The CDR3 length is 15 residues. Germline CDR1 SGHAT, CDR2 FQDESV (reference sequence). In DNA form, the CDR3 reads TGTGCCAGCAGGCACCCGGGACAGGGATCAAATGAGCAGTTCTTC. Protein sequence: CASRHPGQGSNEQFF.

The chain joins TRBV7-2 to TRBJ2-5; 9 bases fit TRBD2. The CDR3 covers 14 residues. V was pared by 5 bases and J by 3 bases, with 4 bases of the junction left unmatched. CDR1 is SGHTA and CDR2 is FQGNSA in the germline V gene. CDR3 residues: CASSPAGGEETQYF. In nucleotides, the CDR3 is TGTGCCAGCAGCCCCGCGGGGGGGGAAGAGACCCAGTACTTC.

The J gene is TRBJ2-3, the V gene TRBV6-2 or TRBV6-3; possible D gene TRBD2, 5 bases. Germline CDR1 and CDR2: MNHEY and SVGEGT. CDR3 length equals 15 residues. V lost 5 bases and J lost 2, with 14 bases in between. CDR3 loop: CASSPWTSYTDTQYF. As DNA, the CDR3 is TGTGCCAGCAGTCCCTGGACTTCTTACACAGATACGCAGTATTTT.

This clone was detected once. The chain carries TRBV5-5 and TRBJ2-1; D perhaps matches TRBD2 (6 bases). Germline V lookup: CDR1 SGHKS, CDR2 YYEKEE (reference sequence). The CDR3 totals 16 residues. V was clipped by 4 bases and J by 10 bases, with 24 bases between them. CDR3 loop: CASSPGTRQLRDEQFF. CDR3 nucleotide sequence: TGTGCCAGCAGCCCAGGGACTCGCCAGTTGCGTGACGAGCAGTTCTTC. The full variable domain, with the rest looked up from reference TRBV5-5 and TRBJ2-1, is DAGVTQSPTHLIKTRGQQVTLRCSPISGHKSVSWYQQVLGQGPQFIFQYYEKEERGRGNFPDRFSARQFPNYSSELNVNALLLGDSALYLCASSPGTRQLRDEQFFGPGTRLTVL.

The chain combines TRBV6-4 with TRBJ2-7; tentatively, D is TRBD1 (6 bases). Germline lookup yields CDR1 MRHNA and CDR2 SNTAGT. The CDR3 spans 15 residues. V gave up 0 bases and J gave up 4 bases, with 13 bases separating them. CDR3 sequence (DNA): TGTGCCAGCAGTGACTCCAGGGGCCCGAGGTACGAGCAGTACTTC. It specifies CASSDSRGPRYEQYF.

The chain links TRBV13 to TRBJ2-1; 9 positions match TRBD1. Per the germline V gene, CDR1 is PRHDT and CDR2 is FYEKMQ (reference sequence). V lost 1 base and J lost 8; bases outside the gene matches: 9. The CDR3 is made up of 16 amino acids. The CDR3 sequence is CASSLALGTGLDEQFF. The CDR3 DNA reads TGTGCCAGCAGCTTAGCTTTAGGGACAGGGCTCGATGAGCAGTTCTTC.

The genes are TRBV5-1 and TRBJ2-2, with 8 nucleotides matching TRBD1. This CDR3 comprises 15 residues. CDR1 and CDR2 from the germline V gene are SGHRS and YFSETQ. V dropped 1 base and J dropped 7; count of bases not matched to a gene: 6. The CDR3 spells CASSLQGALGGELFF. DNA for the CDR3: TGCGCCAGCAGCTTGCAGGGGGCGCTCGGCGGGGAGCTGTTTTTT. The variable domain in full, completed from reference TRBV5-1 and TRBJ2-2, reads KAGVTQTPRYLIKTRGQQVTLSCSPISGHRSVSWYQQTPGQGLQFLFEYFSETQRNKGNFPGRFSGRQFSNSRSEMNVSTLELGDSALYLCASSLQGALGGELFFGEGSRLTVL.

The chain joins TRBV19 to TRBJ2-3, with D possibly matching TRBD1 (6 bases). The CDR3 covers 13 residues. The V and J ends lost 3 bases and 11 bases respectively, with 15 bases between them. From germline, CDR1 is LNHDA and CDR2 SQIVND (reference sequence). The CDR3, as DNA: TGTGCCAGTAGTATCCTAGCCCAAGGGGGGCAGTATTTT. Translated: CASSILAQGGQYF.

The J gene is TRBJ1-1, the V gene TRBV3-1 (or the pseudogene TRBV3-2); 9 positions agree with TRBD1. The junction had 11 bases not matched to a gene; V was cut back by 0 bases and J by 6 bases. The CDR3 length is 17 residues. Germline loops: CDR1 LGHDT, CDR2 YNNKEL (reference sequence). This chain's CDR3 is CASSQDFLGTGWAEAFF. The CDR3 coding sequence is TGTGCCAGCAGCCAAGATTTTCTTGGGACAGGGTGGGCTGAAGCTTTCTTT.

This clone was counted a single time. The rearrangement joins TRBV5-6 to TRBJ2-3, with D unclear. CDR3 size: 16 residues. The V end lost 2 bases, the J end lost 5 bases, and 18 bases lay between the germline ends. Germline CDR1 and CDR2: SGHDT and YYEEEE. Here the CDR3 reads CASSFLGLAHEDTQYF. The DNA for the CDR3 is TGTGCCAGCAGCTTTCTTGGTTTGGCCCATGAAGATACGCAGTATTTT.

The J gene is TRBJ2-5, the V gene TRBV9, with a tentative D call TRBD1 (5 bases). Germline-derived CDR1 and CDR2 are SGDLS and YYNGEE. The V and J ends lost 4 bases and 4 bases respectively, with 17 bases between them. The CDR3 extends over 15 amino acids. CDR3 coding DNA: TGTGCCAGCAGCCTGAACCAGGGAAGGGGAGAGACCCAGTACTTC. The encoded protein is CASSLNQGRGETQYF.

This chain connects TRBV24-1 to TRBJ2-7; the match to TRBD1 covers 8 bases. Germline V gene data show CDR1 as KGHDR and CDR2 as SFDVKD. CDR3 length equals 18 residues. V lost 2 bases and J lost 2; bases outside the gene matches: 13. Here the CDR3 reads CATSDSFDRDRRTYEQYF. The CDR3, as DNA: TGTGCCACCAGTGATTCCTTCGACCGGGACAGGAGAACCTACGAGCAGTACTTC.

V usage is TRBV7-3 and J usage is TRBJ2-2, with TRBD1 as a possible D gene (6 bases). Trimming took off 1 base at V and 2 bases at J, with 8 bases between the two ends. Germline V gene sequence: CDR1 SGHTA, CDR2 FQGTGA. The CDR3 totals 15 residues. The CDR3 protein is CASSLNRDNTGELFF. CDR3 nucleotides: TGTGCCAGCAGCTTAAACAGGGATAACACCGGGGAGCTGTTTTTT. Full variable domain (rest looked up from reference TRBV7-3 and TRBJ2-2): GAGVSQTPSNKVTEKGKYVELRCDPISGHTALYWYRQSLGQGPEFLIYFQGTGAADDSGLPNDRFFAVRPEGSVSTLKIQRTERGDSAVYLCASSLNRDNTGELFFGEGSRLTVL.

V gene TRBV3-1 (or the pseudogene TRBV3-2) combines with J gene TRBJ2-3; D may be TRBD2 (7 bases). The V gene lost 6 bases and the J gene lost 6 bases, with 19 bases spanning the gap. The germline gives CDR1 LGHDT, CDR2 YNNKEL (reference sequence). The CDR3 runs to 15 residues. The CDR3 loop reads CASSLLGGAEDTQYF. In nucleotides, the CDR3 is TGTGCCAGCAGTCTTTTAGGGGGGGCTGAGGATACGCAGTATTTT.

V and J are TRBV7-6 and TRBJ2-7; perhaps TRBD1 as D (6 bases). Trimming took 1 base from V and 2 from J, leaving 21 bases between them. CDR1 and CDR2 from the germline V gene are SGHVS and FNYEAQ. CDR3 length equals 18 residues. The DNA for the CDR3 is TGTGCCAGCAGCTTAGGTACAGGGAGCCTTAGTACGACCTACGAGCAGTACTTC. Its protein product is CASSLGTGSLSTTYEQYF. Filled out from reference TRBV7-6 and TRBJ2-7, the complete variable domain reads GAGVSQSPRYKVTKRGQDVALRCDPISGHVSLYWYRQALGQGPEFLTYFNYEAQQDKSGLPNDRFSAERPEGSISTLTIQRTEQRDSAMYRCASSLGTGSLSTTYEQYFGPGTRLTVT.

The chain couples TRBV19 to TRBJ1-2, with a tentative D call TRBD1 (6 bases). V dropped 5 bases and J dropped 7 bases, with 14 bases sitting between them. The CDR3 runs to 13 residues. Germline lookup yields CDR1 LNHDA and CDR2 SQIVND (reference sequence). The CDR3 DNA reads TGTGCCAGTAGTCGGGTGGGGGCTGGTGGCTACACCTTC. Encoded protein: CASSRVGAGGYTF.

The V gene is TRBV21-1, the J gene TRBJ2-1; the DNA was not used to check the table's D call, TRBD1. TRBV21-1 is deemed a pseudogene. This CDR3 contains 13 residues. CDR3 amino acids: CASSKREGLQKFF. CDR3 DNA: TGTGCCAGCAGCAAGCGCGAAGGATTACAGAAGTTCTTC.

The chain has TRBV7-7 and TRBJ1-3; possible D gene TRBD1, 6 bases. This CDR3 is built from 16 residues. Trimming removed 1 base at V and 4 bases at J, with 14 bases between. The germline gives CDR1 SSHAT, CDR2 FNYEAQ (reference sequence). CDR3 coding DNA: TGTGCCAGCAGCTTAGTAGGGGGGGCGCGGGGAAACACCATATATTTT. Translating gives CASSLVGGARGNTIYF.

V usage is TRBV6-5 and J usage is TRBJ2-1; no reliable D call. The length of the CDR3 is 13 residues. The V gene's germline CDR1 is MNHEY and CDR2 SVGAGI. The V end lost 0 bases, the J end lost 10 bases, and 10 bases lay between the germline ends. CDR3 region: CASSYSMLREQFF. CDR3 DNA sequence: TGTGCCAGCAGTTACTCGATGTTACGGGAGCAGTTCTTC.

The CDR3 loop is CASSLDLSKTGHLKETQYF. The CDR3 region has the DNA TGTGCCAGCAGCTTAGACCTTTCCAAAACGGGACACCTGAAAGAGACCCAGTACTTC. The gene calls are TRBV7-6 and TRBJ2-5, with a tentative D call TRBD1 (6 bases). V was trimmed by 1 base and J by 3 bases, leaving 24 bases between them. Germline V lookup: CDR1 SGHVS, CDR2 FNYEAQ. The CDR3 has 19 residues.

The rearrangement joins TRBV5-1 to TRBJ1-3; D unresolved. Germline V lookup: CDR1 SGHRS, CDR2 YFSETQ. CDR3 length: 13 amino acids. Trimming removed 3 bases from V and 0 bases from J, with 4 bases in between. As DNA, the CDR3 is TGCGCCAGCAGCTCTCTCTCTGGAAACACCATATATTTT. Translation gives CASSSLSGNTIYF. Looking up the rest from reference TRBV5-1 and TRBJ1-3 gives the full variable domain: KAGVTQTPRYLIKTRGQQVTLSCSPISGHRSVSWYQQTPGQGLQFLFEYFSETQRNKGNFPGRFSGRQFSNSRSEMNVSTLELGDSALYLCASSSLSGNTIYFGEGSWLTVV.

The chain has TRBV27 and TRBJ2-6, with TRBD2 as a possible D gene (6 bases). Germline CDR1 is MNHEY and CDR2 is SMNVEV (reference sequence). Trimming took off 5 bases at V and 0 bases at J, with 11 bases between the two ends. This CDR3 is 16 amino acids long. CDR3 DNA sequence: TGTGCCAGCAGTCAAGGAGGGACCTCTGGGGCCAACGTCCTGACTTTC. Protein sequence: CASSQGGTSGANVLTF.

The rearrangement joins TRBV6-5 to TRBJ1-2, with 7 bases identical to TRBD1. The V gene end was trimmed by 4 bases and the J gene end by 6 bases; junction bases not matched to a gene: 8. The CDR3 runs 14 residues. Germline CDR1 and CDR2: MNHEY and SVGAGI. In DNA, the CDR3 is TGTGCCAGCAGTTCAGAAACAGGGGTTCATGGCTACACCTTC. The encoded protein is CASSSETGVHGYTF.

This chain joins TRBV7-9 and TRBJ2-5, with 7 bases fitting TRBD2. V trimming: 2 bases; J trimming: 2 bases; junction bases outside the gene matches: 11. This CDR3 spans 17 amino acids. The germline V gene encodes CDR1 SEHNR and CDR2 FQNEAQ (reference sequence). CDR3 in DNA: TGTGCCAGCAGCTTATATCCGGGCGGGGGAAAACAAGAGACCCAGTACTTC. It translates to CASSLYPGGGKQETQYF.

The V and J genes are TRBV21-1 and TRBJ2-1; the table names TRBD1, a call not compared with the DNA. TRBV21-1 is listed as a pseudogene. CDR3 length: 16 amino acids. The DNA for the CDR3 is TGTGCCAGCAGCAAAAGGCCCAGGGTTGTGGTCGATGAGCAGTTCTTC. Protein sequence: CASSKRPRVVVDEQFF.

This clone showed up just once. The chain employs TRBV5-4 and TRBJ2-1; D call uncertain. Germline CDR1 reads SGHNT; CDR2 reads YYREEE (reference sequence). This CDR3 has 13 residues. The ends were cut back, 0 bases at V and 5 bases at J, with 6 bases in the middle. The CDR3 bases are TGTGCCAGCAGCTTGGCACGGGACAATGAGCAGTTCTTC. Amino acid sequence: CASSLARDNEQFF.

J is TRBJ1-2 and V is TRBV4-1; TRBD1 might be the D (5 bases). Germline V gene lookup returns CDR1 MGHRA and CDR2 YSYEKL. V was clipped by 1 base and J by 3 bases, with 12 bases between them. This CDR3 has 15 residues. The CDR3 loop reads CASSQGPGGDYGYTF. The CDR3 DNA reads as TGCGCCAGCAGCCAAGGGCCCGGAGGGGACTATGGCTACACCTTC.